This section outlines one T cell receptor beta chain sequence together with its context. The sample belongs to a study of T cells expressing NK-cell markers. Using the 5' RACE reads, TCRdb records one entry per CDR3 protein without DNA. The sample's table shows approximately 110,000 distinct CDR3 sequences. The CDR3 contains 16 residues. This receptor was identified in a woman between 18 and 70 years old in good health. Input material: blood T cells: a sorted CD56 or NKG2C T cell subset, CD4+ or CD8+ T cells, or bulk PBMC T cells (not recorded which). The rearrangement joins TRBV12-3 or TRBV12-4 to TRBJ2-5; TCRdb proposes TRBD2, but this gene call is untestable without DNA. This CDR3 reads CASSPASGGHRETQYF.